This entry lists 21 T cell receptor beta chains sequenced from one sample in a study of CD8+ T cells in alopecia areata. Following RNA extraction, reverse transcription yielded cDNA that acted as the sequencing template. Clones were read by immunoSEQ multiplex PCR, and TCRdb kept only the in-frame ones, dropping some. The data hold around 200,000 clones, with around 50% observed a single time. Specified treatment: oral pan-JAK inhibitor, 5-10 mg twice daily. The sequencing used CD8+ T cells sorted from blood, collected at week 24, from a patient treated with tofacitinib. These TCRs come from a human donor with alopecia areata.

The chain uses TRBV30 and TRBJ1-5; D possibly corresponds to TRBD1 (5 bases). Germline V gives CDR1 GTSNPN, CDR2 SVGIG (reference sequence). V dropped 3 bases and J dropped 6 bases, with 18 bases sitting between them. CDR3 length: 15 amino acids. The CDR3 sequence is CAWRPGQTAGQPQHF. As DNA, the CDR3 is TGTGCCTGGAGACCGGGGCAGACAGCGGGTCAGCCCCAGCATTTT.

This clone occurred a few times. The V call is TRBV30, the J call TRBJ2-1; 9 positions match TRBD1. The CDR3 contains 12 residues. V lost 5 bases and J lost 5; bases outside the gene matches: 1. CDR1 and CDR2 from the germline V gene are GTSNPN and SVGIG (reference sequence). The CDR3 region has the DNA TGTGCCTGGGGGACAGGGAACAATGAGCAGTTCTTC. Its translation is CAWGTGNNEQFF.

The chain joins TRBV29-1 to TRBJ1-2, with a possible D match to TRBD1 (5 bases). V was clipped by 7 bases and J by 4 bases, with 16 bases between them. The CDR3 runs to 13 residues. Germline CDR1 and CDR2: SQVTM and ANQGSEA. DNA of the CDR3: TGCAGCGGTCTCGGCGGGGGAATCTATGGCTACACCTTC. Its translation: CSGLGGGIYGYTF.

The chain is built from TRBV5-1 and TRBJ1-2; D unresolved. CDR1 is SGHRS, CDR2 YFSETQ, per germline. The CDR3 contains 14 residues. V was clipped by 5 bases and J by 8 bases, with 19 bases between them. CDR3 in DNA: TGCGCCAGCAGTCTTTTGGGGATTCTCAACGGCTACACCTTC. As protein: CASSLLGILNGYTF.

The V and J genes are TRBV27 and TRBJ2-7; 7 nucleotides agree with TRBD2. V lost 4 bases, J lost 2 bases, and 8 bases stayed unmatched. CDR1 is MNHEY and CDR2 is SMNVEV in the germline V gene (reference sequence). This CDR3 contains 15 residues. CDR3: CASSSLAGSTYEQYF. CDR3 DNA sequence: TGTGCCAGCAGTTCGTTAGCGGGTTCCACCTACGAGCAGTACTTC.

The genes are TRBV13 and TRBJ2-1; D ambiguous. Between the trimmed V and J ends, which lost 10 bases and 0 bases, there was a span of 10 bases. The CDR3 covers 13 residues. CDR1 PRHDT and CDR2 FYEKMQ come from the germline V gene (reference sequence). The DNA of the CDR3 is TGTGCCACCGGAACCAACTCCTACAATGAGCAGTTCTTC. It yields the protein CATGTNSYNEQFF.

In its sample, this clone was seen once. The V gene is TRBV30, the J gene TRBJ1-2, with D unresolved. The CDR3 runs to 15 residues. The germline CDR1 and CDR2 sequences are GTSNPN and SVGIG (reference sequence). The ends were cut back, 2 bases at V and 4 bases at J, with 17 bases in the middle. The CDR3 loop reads CAWSSFPWKGYGYTF. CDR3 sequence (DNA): TGTGCCTGGAGTTCCTTTCCCTGGAAGGGCTATGGCTACACCTTC.

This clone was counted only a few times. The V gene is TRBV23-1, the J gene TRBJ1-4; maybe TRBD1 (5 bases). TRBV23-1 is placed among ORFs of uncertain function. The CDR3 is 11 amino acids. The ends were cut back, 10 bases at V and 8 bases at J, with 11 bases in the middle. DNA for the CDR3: TGCGCCACCAAGACAGTGGAAAAACTGTTTTTT. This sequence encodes CATKTVEKLFF.

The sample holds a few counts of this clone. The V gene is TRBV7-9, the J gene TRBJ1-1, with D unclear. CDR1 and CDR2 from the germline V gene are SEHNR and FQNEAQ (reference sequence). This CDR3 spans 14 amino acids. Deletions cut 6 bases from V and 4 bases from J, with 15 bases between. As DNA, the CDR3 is TGTGCCAGCAGTCCCTCAGGTTCGGGCACTGAAGCTTTCTTT. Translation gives CASSPSGSGTEAFF.

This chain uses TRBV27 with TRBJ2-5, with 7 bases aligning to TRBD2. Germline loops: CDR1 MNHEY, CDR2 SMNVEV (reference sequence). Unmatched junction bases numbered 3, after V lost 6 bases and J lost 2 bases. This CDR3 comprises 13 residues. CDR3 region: CASSGDYQETQYF. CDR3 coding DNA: TGTGCCAGCAGCGGGGACTATCAAGAGACCCAGTACTTC.

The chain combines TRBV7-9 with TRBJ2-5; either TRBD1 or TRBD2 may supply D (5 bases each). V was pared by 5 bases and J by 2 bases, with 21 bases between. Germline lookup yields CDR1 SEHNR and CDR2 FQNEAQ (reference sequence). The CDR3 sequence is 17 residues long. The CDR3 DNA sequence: TGTGCCAGCAGCCAATCGGGACGTCTGCATGATCAAGAGACCCAGTACTTC. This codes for CASSQSGRLHDQETQYF.

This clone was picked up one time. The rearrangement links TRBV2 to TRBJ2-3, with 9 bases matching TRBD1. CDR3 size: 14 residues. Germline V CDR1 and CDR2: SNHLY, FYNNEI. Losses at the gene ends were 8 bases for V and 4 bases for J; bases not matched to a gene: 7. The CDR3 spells CASLQQGASDTQYF. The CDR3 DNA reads TGTGCCAGCCTTCAACAGGGGGCATCAGATACGCAGTATTTT.

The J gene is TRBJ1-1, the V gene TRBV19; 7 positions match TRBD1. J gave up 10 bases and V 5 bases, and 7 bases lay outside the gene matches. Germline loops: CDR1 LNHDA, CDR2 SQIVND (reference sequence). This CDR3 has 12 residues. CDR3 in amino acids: CASSPGQPSAFF. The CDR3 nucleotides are TGTGCCAGTAGTCCGGGACAGCCATCAGCTTTCTTT.

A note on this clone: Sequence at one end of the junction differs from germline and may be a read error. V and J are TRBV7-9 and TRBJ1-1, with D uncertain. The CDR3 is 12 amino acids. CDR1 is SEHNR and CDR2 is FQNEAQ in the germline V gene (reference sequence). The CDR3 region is CASSLGQPEAFF. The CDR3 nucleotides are TGCGCCAGCAGCTTAGGGCAGCCTGAAGCTTTCTTT.

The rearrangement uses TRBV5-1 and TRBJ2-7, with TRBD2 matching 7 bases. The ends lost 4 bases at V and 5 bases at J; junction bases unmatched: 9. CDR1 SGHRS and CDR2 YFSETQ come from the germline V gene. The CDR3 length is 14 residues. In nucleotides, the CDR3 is TGCGCCAGCAGCGGCGGACTAGATCTCCACGAGCAGTACTTC. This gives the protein CASSGGLDLHEQYF.

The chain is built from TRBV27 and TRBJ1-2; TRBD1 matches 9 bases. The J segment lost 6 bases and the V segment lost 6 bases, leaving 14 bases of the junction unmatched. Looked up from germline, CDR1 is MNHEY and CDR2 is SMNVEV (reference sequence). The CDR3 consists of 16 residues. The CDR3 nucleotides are TGTGCCAGCAGAGGGGCCGGGACAGGGAACCGGGATGGCTACACCTTC. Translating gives CASRGAGTGNRDGYTF.

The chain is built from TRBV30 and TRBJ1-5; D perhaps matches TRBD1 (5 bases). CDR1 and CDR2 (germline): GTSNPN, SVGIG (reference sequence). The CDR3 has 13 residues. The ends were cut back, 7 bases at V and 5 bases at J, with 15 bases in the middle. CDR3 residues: CAYDRGNYQPQHF. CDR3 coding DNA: TGTGCCTATGATAGGGGCAATTATCAGCCCCAGCATTTT.

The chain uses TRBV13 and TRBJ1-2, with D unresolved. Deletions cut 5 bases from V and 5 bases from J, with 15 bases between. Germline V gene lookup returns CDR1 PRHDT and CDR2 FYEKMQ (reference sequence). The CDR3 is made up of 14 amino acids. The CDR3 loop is CASSPARGKYGYTF. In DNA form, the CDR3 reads TGTGCCAGCAGCCCGGCACGAGGAAAGTATGGCTACACCTTC.

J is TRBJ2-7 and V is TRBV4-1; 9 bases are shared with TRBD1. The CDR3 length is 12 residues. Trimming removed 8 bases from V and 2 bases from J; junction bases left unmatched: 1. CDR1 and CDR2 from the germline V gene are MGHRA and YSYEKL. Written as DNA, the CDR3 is TGCGCCAGCGGGACAGGGACCTACGAGCAGTACTTC. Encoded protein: CASGTGTYEQYF.

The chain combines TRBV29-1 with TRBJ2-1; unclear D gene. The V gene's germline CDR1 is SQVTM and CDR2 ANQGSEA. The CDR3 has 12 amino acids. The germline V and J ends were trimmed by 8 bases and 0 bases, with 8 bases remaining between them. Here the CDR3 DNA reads TGCAGCTCGCTCATCTCCTACAATGAGCAGTTCTTC. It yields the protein CSSLISYNEQFF.

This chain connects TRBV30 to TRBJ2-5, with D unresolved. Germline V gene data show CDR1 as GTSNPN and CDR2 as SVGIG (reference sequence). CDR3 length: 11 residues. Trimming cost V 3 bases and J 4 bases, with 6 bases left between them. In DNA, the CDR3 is TGTGCCTGGAGCGATGCAGAGACCCAGTACTTC. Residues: CAWSDAETQYF.